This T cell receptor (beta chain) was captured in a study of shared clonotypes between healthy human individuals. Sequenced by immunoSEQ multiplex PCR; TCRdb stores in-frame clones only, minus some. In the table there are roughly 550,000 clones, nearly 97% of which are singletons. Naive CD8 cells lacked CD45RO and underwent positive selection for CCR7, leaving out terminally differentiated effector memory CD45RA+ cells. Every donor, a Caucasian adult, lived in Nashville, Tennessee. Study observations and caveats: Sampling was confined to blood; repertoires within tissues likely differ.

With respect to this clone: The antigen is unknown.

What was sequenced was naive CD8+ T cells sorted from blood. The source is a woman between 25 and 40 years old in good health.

The CDR3 sequence is CASSPTGQASYEQYF. In DNA, the CDR3 is TGTGCCAGCTCACCAACGGGACAGGCATCCTACGAGCAGTACTTC. This rearrangement joins TRBV18 to TRBJ2-7; 8 bases agree with TRBD1. This CDR3 comprises 15 residues. J lost 1 base, V lost 2 bases, and 4 bases had no gene match. Germline CDR1 reads KGHSH; CDR2 reads LQKENI.